The 8 T cell receptor beta chains listed next were all sequenced from one sample in a study of shared clonotypes between healthy human individuals. Produced via immunoSEQ multiplex PCR; TCRdb's table is partial and in-frame only. The sample contains 2,500,000 or so clones, roughly 92% of which appear only once. The source material was naive CD4+ T cells from PBMCs. This sample's subset: CD45RA+ positively selected. These receptors were taken from a man between 18 and 29 years old in good health. Some clones in this sample may be carry-over from other donors' samples.

The chain joins TRBV5-1 to TRBJ1-1; TRBD1 is a possible D gene (5 bases). From germline, CDR1 is SGHRS and CDR2 YFSETQ. V was trimmed by 3 bases and J by 1 base, leaving 13 bases between them. The CDR3 is made up of 15 amino acids. DNA for the CDR3: TGCGCCAGCAGCTCGGTGGGGGAAGGGAACACTGAAGCTTTCTTT. This translates into CASSSVGEGNTEAFF.

The rearrangement links TRBV5-1 to TRBJ2-3; possible D gene TRBD1, 6 bases. This CDR3 has 13 residues. V lost 4 bases to trimming and J lost 3 bases, with 9 bases between them. CDR1 and CDR2 from the germline V gene are SGHRS and YFSETQ. CDR3 nucleotides: TGCGCCAGCAGCGCAGACAGGACAGATACGCAGTATTTT. Protein product: CASSADRTDTQYF.

This chain connects TRBV4-1 to TRBJ2-1; 10 bases are a match to TRBD2. From germline, CDR1 is MGHRA and CDR2 YSYEKL. CDR3 length equals 16 residues. The J segment lost 7 bases and the V segment lost 5 bases, leaving 11 bases of the junction unmatched. This chain's CDR3 is CASSFLAGVGGNEQFF. CDR3 in DNA: TGCGCCAGCAGCTTCCTAGCGGGAGTTGGTGGGAATGAGCAGTTCTTC.

This clone was seen once. The chain joins TRBV5-1 to TRBJ2-6; the D is unclear. The V end was cut by 0 bases, the J end by 4 bases, with 11 bases between. The CDR3 contains 16 residues. The germline V gene has CDR1 SGHRS and CDR2 YFSETQ. The CDR3 DNA reads as TGCGCCAGCAGCTTGGTCGAGGCGGCGGGGGCCAACGTCCTGACTTTC. The encoded protein is CASSLVEAAGANVLTF.

The J gene is TRBJ1-3, the V gene TRBV7-7; tentatively, D is TRBD1 (5 bases). Germline CDR1 reads SSHAT; CDR2 reads FNYEAQ (reference sequence). This CDR3 contains 15 residues. Between the trimmed V and J ends, which lost 2 bases and 2 bases, there was a span of 10 bases. The CDR3 coding sequence is TGTGCCAGCAGCTTATCCAGGGATACTGGAAACACCATATATTTT. The encoded protein is CASSLSRDTGNTIYF. The full variable domain, its missing parts supplied by reference TRBV7-7 and TRBJ1-3, is GAGVSQSPRYKVTKRGQDVTLRCDPISSHATLYWYQQALGQGPEFLTYFNYEAQPDKSGLPSDRFSAERPEGSISTLTIQRTEQRDSAMYRCASSLSRDTGNTIYFGEGSWLTVV.

The CDR3 loop is CASSLGGPTVNTGELFF. CDR3 in DNA: TGTGCCAGCAGCTTGGGGGGGCCCACCGTGAACACCGGGGAGCTGTTTTTT. The chain is built from TRBV5-6 and TRBJ2-2, with D possibly being TRBD1 (6 bases). The germline CDR1 and CDR2 sequences are SGHDT and YYEEEE. Between the trimmed V and J ends, which lost 0 bases and 1 base, there was a span of 13 bases. The CDR3 sequence is 17 residues long.

CDR3 protein: CAARAGGADTQYF. The DNA for the CDR3 is TGTGCCGCCCGTGCGGGTGGGGCAGATACGCAGTATTTT. This rearrangement joins TRBV15 to TRBJ2-3; a weak D match, TRBD2 (5 bases). The germline gives CDR1 LNHNV, CDR2 YYDKDF (reference sequence). Trimming took 11 bases from V and 4 from J, leaving 16 bases between them. The CDR3 runs 13 residues.

A single count supports this clone. This sequence joins TRBV4-1 and TRBJ1-3; D is unclear. The CDR3 spans 14 residues. V lost 0 bases and J lost 4, with 7 bases in between. Germline V gives CDR1 MGHRA, CDR2 YSYEKL. The chain's CDR3 is CASSQELAGNTIYF. CDR3 DNA sequence: TGCGCCAGCAGCCAAGAACTAGCCGGAAACACCATATATTTT.